The sequence of this TCR beta chain was determined in a study of glioma-infiltrating T cells listed by TCRdb under 2016. In the study overall: TCR alpha- and beta-chain repertoires were sequenced from glioma tissue, non-neoplastic brain tissue and matched peripheral blood mononuclear cells. To measure how far tissue and blood T-cell populations diverged, each tissue-infiltrating repertoire was compared against the peripheral blood repertoire of the same patient. The paired cohort was made up of three low-grade glioma patients, several primary glioblastoma patients and three non-glioma patients who contributed non-neoplastic brain tissue.

This clonotype was seen many times. What antigen it recognizes has not been identified. Base qualities are not provided; no much larger clone lies one nucleotide away. TCR alpha and beta CDR3 regions were amplified with the iRepertoire nested amplicon-rescue multiplex PCR (arm-PCR) platform from RNA. For one-step reverse transcription and amplification, about 85-450 ng of tissue mRNA or PBMC total RNA was used as input. After bead purification, a secondary multiplex PCR added Illumina adapters, and libraries were gel-purified between 200 and 400 bp. Internal 6-nucleotide barcodes were carried by the libraries and were used for demultiplexing. Libraries were sequenced on an Illumina MiSeq with 2x220 or 2x250 nucleotide paired-end reads. As for the original processing: FLASH 1.2.11 was used to merge paired reads, and BWA-MEM then aligned the reads to the GRCh37 human genome before TRA and TRB reads were extracted. An IMGT-derived reference of cassette sequences and CDR3 motifs, with pseudogenes included, was used for V and J assignment. Reads were translated in three frames, and productive CDR3s were defined as those with a C...FGXG motif and no stop codons. Clonotypes were defined as unique combinations of V-J cassette pair and CDR3 amino acid sequence. Hamming distance filtering was applied to reads, with thresholds set by the sequence error rate of each sample in mapped regions. TCRdb reworked the public reads: Q25 trimming with fastp, MiXCR clone assembly, productive beta chains retained. Rows with a matching CDR3 protein are joined into one entry that keeps the most common DNA and genes. Here the V and J calls rest on TCRdb's processing, not on the authors' analysis. For this sample the table gives about 180,000 distinct CDR3 sequences, of which around 42% were detected only once. Of the sample, around 5.2% falls within the top ten clones.

The paper's findings and limits, for the study overall: VJ-independent divergence between tissue and blood was found to be below expectation in non-neoplastic patients but above expectation in all gliomas, particularly low-grade gliomas. Group comparisons rested on small numbers: three non-neoplastic, three low-grade glioma and 7 or 8 glioblastoma patients. Very few CDR3 sequences were found to be shared between tissue and blood, and this scarcity was attributed to high CDR3 diversity and limited sampling.

The TCR originated in a human donor with low-grade glioma or glioblastoma, undergoing nonglioma brain surgery, or in good health (not recorded which). Source material: glioma tissue, nonneoplastic brain tissue, or PBMCs (not recorded which).

At the DNA level, the sequence is TGCAGTGCGGAACGTTCCGGGAGGTCGAATGAGCAGTTCTTC. Its coded protein is CSAERSGRSNEQFF. The receptor chain draws on TRBV20-1 and TRBJ2-1; TRBD2 lines up with 7 middle nucleotides. After removal of 6 bases from V and 7 bases from J, the junction retains 12 bases not matched to a gene. In the germline V gene (reference sequence), CDR1 corresponds to DFQATT and CDR2 to SNEGSKA. Reading from cysteine to phenylalanine, the CDR3 counts 14 amino acids. The only DNA kept is the CDR3, 42 bases in frame from the first base.